These T cell receptor beta chains were read from a single sample in a study of beta chain features in type 1 diabetes. This table comes from immunoSEQ multiplex PCR, and its TCRdb copy is limited to in-frame clones, with some not included. The sample shows 400,000 or so clones, over 9.5% of them seen only once. Sequenced sample: naive CD4+ T cells from blood. The receptor source for this set is a young woman with type 1 diabetes. Both conserved end residues are part of each CDR3. The order of the fields is CDR3 length, clone size, V gene, D gene, J gene, CDR3 DNA, CDR3 protein. A D gene is named only where the DNA matches it firmly. Clone size is shown for a subset of rows, as once, few, many or a class of expanded clone.

>14|.|TRBV7-2|.|TRBJ2-1
TGTGCCAGCAGGTCGGCCGCACTAGCCCATGAGCAGTTCTTC
CASRSAALAHEQFF
>13|few|TRBV29-1|.|TRBJ2-7
TGCAGCGTGGGTAGCGGCGGGTCATACGAGCAGTACTTC
CSVGSGGSYEQYF
>15|.|TRBV7-9|TRBD1|TRBJ2-3
TGTGCCAGCAGCCGGCGGGACAGGGGTACAGATACGCAGTATTTT
CASSRRDRGTDTQYF
>15|few|TRBV14|.|TRBJ1-5
TGTGCCAGCAGCCAAGCCGGGGGTGGCAATCAGCCCCAGCATTTT
CASSQAGGGNQPQHF
>13|few|TRBV28|TRBD2|TRBJ2-7
TGTGCCAGCAGTGAGCGGGAGGGGAACGAGCAGTACTTC
CASSEREGNEQYF
>15|.|TRBV7-2|TRBD2|TRBJ2-7
TGTGCCAGCAGCCACACCGCTAGCGGGGACTACGAGCAGTACTTC
CASSHTASGDYEQYF
>13|.|TRBV9|.|TRBJ1-6
TGTGCCAGCAGCGCACAGGGTTACTCACCCCTCCACTTT
CASSAQGYSPLHF
>15|few|TRBV5-4|.|TRBJ1-4
TGTGCCAGCAGCTCCCGGGGAGGGCCTAATGAAAAACTGTTTTTT
CASSSRGGPNEKLFF
>13|.|TRBV7-2|.|TRBJ2-7
TGTGCCAGCAGCCCGACCGGGGTCTACGAGCAGTACTTC
CASSPTGVYEQYF
>15|few|TRBV11-2|TRBD2|TRBJ2-7
TGTGCCAGCAGCTTGACTAGCGGGGTTTTCTACGAGCAGTACTTC
CASSLTSGVFYEQYF
>14|.|TRBV7-2|.|TRBJ2-3
TGTGCCAGCAGCTTAGGCAGTCGAGGGGATACGCAGTATTTT
CASSLGSRGDTQYF
>13|.|TRBV10-3|.|TRBJ2-3
TGTGCCATCAGGGTCGAATACTCAGATACGCAGTATTTT
CAIRVEYSDTQYF
>15|.|TRBV4-3|TRBD2|TRBJ2-3
TGCGCCAGCAGCCCGACAGCGGGGGGGATAGATACGCAGTATTTT
CASSPTAGGIDTQYF
>14|few|TRBV29-1|.|TRBJ2-2
TGCAGCGTGTCCACCGGGACTCCCACCGGGGAGCTGTTTTTT
CSVSTGTPTGELFF
>13|.|TRBV29-1|TRBD2|TRBJ2-7
TGCAGCGTCGAGCGGGAGAGCTCCTACGAGCAGTACTTC
CSVERESSYEQYF
>14|.|TRBV5-1|TRBD1|TRBJ1-1
TGCGCCAGCAGCTTGGTTGGGACAGGCAATGAAGCTTTCTTT
CASSLVGTGNEAFF
>14|.|TRBV6-4|.|TRBJ1-2
TGTGCCAGCAGTGAGAATCAGGGCCGGTATGGCTACACCTTC
CASSENQGRYGYTF
>13|few|TRBV2|TRBD1|TRBJ2-7
TGTGCCAGCTCACAGGGGGACGTTTACGAGCAGTACTTC
CASSQGDVYEQYF
>15|few|TRBV27|TRBD1|TRBJ2-6
TGTGCCTCCGGGACAGGGGAAGCTGGGGCCAACGTCCTGACTTTC
CASGTGEAGANVLTF
>15|.|TRBV7-9|TRBD1|TRBJ1-1
TGTGCCAGCAGCTCCCCCGGGACAGGGAGCACTGAAGCTTTCTTT
CASSSPGTGSTEAFF
>17|.|TRBV7-6|TRBD2|TRBJ2-7
TGTGCCAGCAGCCGATCCTTTCCTAGCGGGGGGACGTACGAGCAGTACTTC
CASSRSFPSGGTYEQYF
>14|.|TRBV7-9|.|TRBJ1-1
TGTGCCAGCAGCCCTGTCTTGTGGAACACTGAAGCTTTCTTT
CASSPVLWNTEAFF
>11|few|TRBV20-1|.|TRBJ1-2
TGCACCCCGCAGGGATACTATGGCTACACCTTC
CTPQGYYGYTF
>12|.|TRBV7-2|.|TRBJ2-7
TGTGCCAGCAGCTCCCTCTCCTACGAGCAGTACTTC
CASSSLSYEQYF
>15|.|TRBV6-5|.|TRBJ2-7
TGTGCCAGCAGTTACTCGTACTCTAGCTCCTACGAGCAGTACTTC
CASSYSYSSSYEQYF
>15|.|TRBV9|.|TRBJ2-7
TGTGCCAGCAGCGTAGGCGGGATAAACACCTACGAGCAGTACTTC
CASSVGGINTYEQYF
>12|few|TRBV29-1|.|TRBJ1-1
TGCAGCGTGGTCGCGGGCGGGACTGAAGCTTTCTTT
CSVVAGGTEAFF
>13|.|TRBV7-2|.|TRBJ1-5
TGTGCCAGCAGCTTAGCATCCGGTCAGCCCCAGCATTTT
CASSLASGQPQHF
>14|few|TRBV10-3|TRBD2|TRBJ2-1
TGTGCCATCAGATCTAGCGGGGGGTACAATGAGCAGTTCTTC
CAIRSSGGYNEQFF
>14|few|TRBV27|.|TRBJ2-5
TGTGCCAGCAGTTCCCGTATTTCGGGAGAGACCCAGTACTTC
CASSSRISGETQYF
>14|few|TRBV25-1|TRBD1|TRBJ1-5
TGTGCCAGCAGTGAGACAGGGATTTTTCAGCCCCAGCATTTT
CASSETGIFQPQHF
>16|few|TRBV28|TRBD2|TRBJ2-1
TGTGCCAGCAGTCTGATGACTAGCGGGAGTTACAATGAGCAGTTCTTC
CASSLMTSGSYNEQFF
>17|.|TRBV23-1|.|TRBJ2-6
TGCGCCAGCCTGGACGGCCTTCGGACATCCGGGGCCAACGTCCTGACTTTC
CASLDGLRTSGANVLTF
>13|.|TRBV6-5|.|TRBJ1-1
TGTGCCAGCATCTCTCGGAGGAACACTGAAGCTTTCTTT
CASISRRNTEAFF
>14|few|TRBV18|.|TRBJ2-7
TGTGCCAGCTCACCAGGACTCGCGGCCTACGAGCAGTACTTC
CASSPGLAAYEQYF
>15|.|TRBV28|.|TRBJ2-7
TGTGCCAGCAGTTCACACGGGATATCCCAGTACGAGCAGTACTTC
CASSSHGISQYEQYF
>14|few|TRBV14|.|TRBJ2-3
TGTGCCAGCAGCCTCTTACAGGGCACAGATACGCAGTATTTT
CASSLLQGTDTQYF
>13|.|TRBV10-3|TRBD1|TRBJ1-2
TGTGCCATCAACGGACAGGGATCCTATGGCTACACCTTC
CAINGQGSYGYTF
>15|few|TRBV9|TRBD1|TRBJ2-7
TGTGCCAGCAGCGTCGGGACAGGGGTAACCTACGAGCAGTACTTC
CASSVGTGVTYEQYF
>14|.|TRBV4-3|.|TRBJ1-2
TGCGCCAGCAGCCAAGTCCGGGGGGGCTATGGCTACACCTTC
CASSQVRGGYGYTF
>14|.|TRBV5-4|TRBD1|TRBJ1-2
TGTGCCAGCAGCAAAGGACAGGGAGACTATGGCTACACCTTC
CASSKGQGDYGYTF
>10|.|TRBV28|.|TRBJ2-5
TGTGCCAGCAGTTTCGACTCCTTGAACTTC
CASSFDSLNF
>16|.|TRBV15|TRBD2|TRBJ2-1
TGTGCCACCAGCAGGGGATTAGCGGGAGTCTACAATGAGCAGTTCTTC
CATSRGLAGVYNEQFF
>14|.|TRBV7-2|TRBD1|TRBJ1-2
TGTGCCAGCAGCTCCAACAGGGGTGAGAGGGGCTACACCTTC
CASSSNRGERGYTF
>12|.|TRBV30|.|TRBJ2-3
TGTGCCTGGAGTATCTCCAGAGATACGCAGTATTTT
CAWSISRDTQYF
>15|.|TRBV4-1|.|TRBJ2-3
TGCGCCAGCAGCCACCCCCCTGTGGGAGCGGATACGCAGTATTTT
CASSHPPVGADTQYF
>16|few|TRBV4-3|.|TRBJ2-2
TGCGCCAGCAGCCTTCTGGCGGGGTACAGCACCGGGGAGCTGTTTTTT
CASSLLAGYSTGELFF
>17|.|TRBV7-6|.|TRBJ2-3
TGTGCCAGCAGCAGAGCCAGGGGTCGGCGAATAACAGATACGCAGTATTTT
CASSRARGRRITDTQYF
>15|.|TRBV18|.|TRBJ2-4
TGTGCCAGCTCCCTCGTCGGCCAAGGTCGGGACATTCAGTACTTC
CASSLVGQGRDIQYF